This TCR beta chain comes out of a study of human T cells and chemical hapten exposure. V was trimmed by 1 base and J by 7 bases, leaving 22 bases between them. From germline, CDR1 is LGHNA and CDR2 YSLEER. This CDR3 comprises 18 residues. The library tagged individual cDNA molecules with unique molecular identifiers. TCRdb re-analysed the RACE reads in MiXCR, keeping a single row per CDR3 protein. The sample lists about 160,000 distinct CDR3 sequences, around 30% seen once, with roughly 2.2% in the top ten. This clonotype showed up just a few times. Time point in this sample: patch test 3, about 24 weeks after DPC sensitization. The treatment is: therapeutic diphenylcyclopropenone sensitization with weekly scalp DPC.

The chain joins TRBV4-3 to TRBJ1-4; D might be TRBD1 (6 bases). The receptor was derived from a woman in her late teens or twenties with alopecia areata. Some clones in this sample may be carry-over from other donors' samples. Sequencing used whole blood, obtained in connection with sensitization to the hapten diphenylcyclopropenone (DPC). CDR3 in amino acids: CASSQGPALQGWSEKLFF. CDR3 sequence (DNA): TGCGCCAGCAGCCAAGGCCCGGCCCTACAGGGCTGGAGTGAAAAACTGTTTTTT.